The 24 T cell receptor beta chains presented below share a single source sample, sequenced in a study of CD8 T cells in ankylosing spondylitis. TCRdb independently ran MiXCR on the 5' RACE reads; one entry per CDR3 protein. The sample lists some 300,000 distinct CDR3 sequences, 20% occurring once. Sequenced material: blood, either unsorted or a sorted T cell fraction (not recorded which). These receptors all stem from a female donor with ankylosing spondylitis or in good health (not recorded which).

This clonotype was detected many times. This sequence joins TRBV28 and TRBJ2-5; 8 bases map to TRBD2. The CDR3 has 16 residues. V lost 4 bases to trimming and J lost 7 bases; unmatched junction nucleotides: 14. Germline lookup yields CDR1 MDHEN and CDR2 SYDVKM. CDR3 in DNA: TGTGCCAGCAGTTCTATACCCACGGGGGGGCATGTGACCCAGTACTTC. Protein product: CASSSIPTGGHVTQYF.

The chain has TRBV2 and TRBJ1-1, with a tentative D call TRBD1 (5 bases). Germline V gene sequence: CDR1 SNHLY, CDR2 FYNNEI. The CDR3 is 13 amino acids. The V gene lost 8 bases and the J gene lost 1 base, with 11 bases spanning the gap. Written as DNA, the CDR3 is TGTGCCAGCCTTTACGGGGCGAACACTGAAGCTTTCTTT. It yields the protein CASLYGANTEAFF.

The chain couples TRBV18 to TRBJ2-1, with TRBD1 identical over 10 bases. The ends lost 4 bases at V and 5 bases at J; junction bases unmatched: 5. CDR1 is KGHSH and CDR2 is LQKENI in the germline V gene. This CDR3 is 15 amino acids long. The CDR3 protein is CASSRDRGPNNEQFF. The CDR3 nucleotides read TGTGCCAGCTCACGCGACAGGGGGCCCAACAATGAGCAGTTCTTC.

This clonotype came up many times. The chain has TRBV29-1 and TRBJ1-1; D remains ambiguous. CDR3 length: 13 residues. Trimming pared 0 bases from V and 0 bases from J, leaving 5 bases between. Germline CDR1 and CDR2: SQVTM and ANQGSEA. The CDR3 sequence: CSVEDTLNTEAFF. The CDR3 nucleotides are TGCAGCGTTGAAGACACCCTGAACACTGAAGCTTTCTTT. The entire variable domain, with the rest obtained from reference TRBV29-1 and TRBJ1-1, is as follows: SAVISQKPSRDICQRGTSLTIQCQVDSQVTMMFWYRQQPGQSLTLIATANQGSEATYESGFVIDKFPISRPNLTFSTLTVSNMSPEDSSIYLCSVEDTLNTEAFFGQGTRLTVV.

This clonotype appeared a few times. A read error may account for a junction end that differs from germline. The chain joins TRBV20-1 to TRBJ2-5; 10 bases line up with TRBD2. This CDR3 has 15 residues. Germline V gives CDR1 DFQATT, CDR2 SNEGSKA (reference sequence). The CDR3 protein is CCARRSSGSGETQYF. CDR3 sequence (DNA): TGCTGTGCTAGACGCTCTAGCGGGAGTGGGGAGACCCAGTACTTC.

The chain carries TRBV6-5 and TRBJ2-5; possibly TRBD2 for D (6 bases). The V gene's germline CDR1 is MNHEY and CDR2 SVGAGI. V was pared by 3 bases and J by 4 bases, with 12 bases between. The length of the CDR3 is 14 residues. The CDR3 nucleotides are TGTGCCAGCAGTTATCGCGGGGCGGGAGAGACCCAGTACTTC. Translation: CASSYRGAGETQYF.

V usage is TRBV14 and J usage is TRBJ2-5; no reliable D call. The CDR3 runs to 16 residues. CDR1 and CDR2 (germline): SGHDN, FVKESK. Trimming pared 3 bases from V and 1 base from J, leaving 15 bases between. The CDR3 spells CASSQGKWVVQETQYF. The CDR3 region has the DNA TGTGCCAGCAGCCAGGGGAAGTGGGTCGTCCAAGAGACCCAGTACTTC. The variable domain in full, completed from reference TRBV14 and TRBJ2-5, reads EAGVTQFPSHSVIEKGQTVTLRCDPISGHDNLYWYRRVMGKEIKFLLHFVKESKQDESGMPNNRFLAERTGGTYSTLKVQPAELEDSGVYFCASSQGKWVVQETQYFGPGTRLLVL.

The V call is TRBV18, the J call TRBJ2-7; possible D gene TRBD2, 5 bases. This CDR3 has 13 amino acids. Germline-derived CDR1 and CDR2 are KGHSH and LQKENI. V was shortened by 2 bases and J by 2 bases, with 7 bases between the two germline ends. The CDR3 is CASSPEGAYEQYF. DNA of the CDR3: TGTGCCAGCTCACCAGAGGGAGCCTACGAGCAGTACTTC.

This clonotype was picked up a small number of times. The chain joins TRBV24-1 to TRBJ2-1, with a possible D match to TRBD1 (6 bases). The CDR3 loop spans 15 amino acids. From germline, CDR1 is KGHDR and CDR2 SFDVKD. Between the trimmed V and J ends, which lost 3 bases and 6 bases, there was a span of 14 bases. This CDR3 reads CATSDPVTGGNEQFF. In DNA, the CDR3 is TGTGCCACCAGTGATCCTGTGACAGGCGGCAATGAGCAGTTCTTC.

Only a few counts were recorded for this clonotype. The chain uses TRBV12-3 or TRBV12-4 and TRBJ1-6; no clear D gene. This CDR3 spans 12 amino acids. The V gene lost 3 bases and the J gene lost 9 bases, with 6 bases spanning the gap. CDR3 DNA sequence: TGTGCCAGCAGTTTCGGTCGTTCACCCCTCCACTTT. Protein product: CASSFGRSPLHF.

This clonotype was observed at least ten times. The genes are TRBV12-3 or TRBV12-4 and TRBJ2-2, with D hard to call. Trimming removed 4 bases from V and 0 bases from J, with 9 bases in between. The CDR3 extends over 15 amino acids. CDR3 residues: CASSSRIPNTGELFF. In DNA, the CDR3 is TGTGCCAGCAGTTCTCGCATACCGAACACCGGGGAGCTGTTTTTT.

J is TRBJ1-3 and V is TRBV28; no definite D call. This CDR3 has 15 amino acids. Trimming left V 4 bases short and J 9 bases short, with 19 bases between. Germline lookup yields CDR1 MDHEN and CDR2 SYDVKM. The CDR3 here is CASSSQHNPEATIYF. DNA for the CDR3: TGTGCCAGCAGTTCCCAACATAATCCGGAGGCCACCATATATTTT.

This clonotype was found a few times. The chain uses TRBV18 and TRBJ1-1; D unresolved. The CDR3 extends over 13 amino acids. V lost 4 bases and J lost 3, with 9 bases in between. Germline loops: CDR1 KGHSH, CDR2 LQKENI. The chain's CDR3 is CASSQGTDTEAFF. CDR3 in DNA: TGTGCCAGCTCACAGGGAACGGACACTGAAGCTTTCTTT.

This clonotype was found a few times. Germline is not matched at one junction end, which may reflect a read error. The chain has TRBV20-1 and TRBJ2-1; 11 positions match TRBD2. The V gene's germline CDR1 is DFQATT and CDR2 SNEGSKA (reference sequence). The CDR3 is 12 residues long. The chain's CDR3 is CSARVSGRAGLF. In DNA, the CDR3 is TGCAGTGCTAGAGTTAGCGGGAGGGCCGGGCTCTTC.

The chain joins TRBV7-2 to TRBJ2-7, with TRBD2 matching over 9 bases. Germline CDR1 reads SGHTA; CDR2 reads FQGNSA. The CDR3 contains 15 residues. V lost 0 bases to trimming and J lost 5 bases; unmatched junction nucleotides: 5. The CDR3 region has the DNA TGTGCCAGCAGCTTAGCTGGCGGGAGGGCCCACGAGCAGTACTTC. This codes for CASSLAGGRAHEQYF.

The gene calls are TRBV30 and TRBJ1-1; unclear D gene. Germline assignment: CDR1 GTSNPN and CDR2 SVGIG (reference sequence). This CDR3 is built from 13 residues. Trimming pared 5 bases from V and 1 base from J, leaving 11 bases between. CDR3 nucleotides: TGTGCCTGGTCGGCGACTTCGAACACTGAAGCTTTCTTT. Residues: CAWSATSNTEAFF.

The sample holds many counts of this clonotype. The V gene is TRBV29-1, the J gene TRBJ1-1, with D maybe TRBD1 (5 bases). CDR3 length: 13 residues. V was cut by 5 bases and J by 1 base, with 11 bases left in between. Germline loops: CDR1 SQVTM, CDR2 ANQGSEA. CDR3 coding DNA: TGCAGCGTTTGCAGGACACCGAACACTGAAGCTTTCTTT. Translating it yields CSVCRTPNTEAFF.

V and J are TRBV13 and TRBJ2-1; 8 bases agree with TRBD2. Looked up from germline, CDR1 is PRHDT and CDR2 is FYEKMQ (reference sequence). This CDR3 contains 15 residues. The junction had 8 bases not matched to a gene; V was cut back by 5 bases and J by 5 bases. In DNA, the CDR3 is TGTGCCAGCAGCCTCCCGGGACTAGTTAACAATGAGCAGTTCTTC. The encoded protein is CASSLPGLVNNEQFF.

In its sample, this clonotype was seen many times. The CDR3 is CSVYTSYNEQFF. In DNA, the CDR3 is TGCAGCGTTTACACGAGCTACAATGAGCAGTTCTTC. The chain uses TRBV29-1 and TRBJ2-1; D is uncertain. The CDR3 covers 12 residues. Trimming cost V 5 bases and J 3 bases, with 8 bases left between them. Germline loops: CDR1 SQVTM, CDR2 ANQGSEA.

This clonotype was recorded a few times. The rearrangement joins TRBV12-3 or TRBV12-4 to TRBJ1-3; no firm D call. The CDR3 spans 14 residues. The V end lost 3 bases, the J end lost 0 bases, and 6 bases lay between the germline ends. CDR3 amino acids: CASSFRVSGNTIYF. The CDR3 nucleotides are TGTGCCAGCAGTTTTAGGGTCTCTGGAAACACCATATATTTT.

This clonotype has just a few counts. This chain uses TRBV7-9 with TRBJ1-4; D remains unclear. Trimming took off 7 bases at V and 6 bases at J, with 18 bases between the two ends. This CDR3 region has 15 residues. Germline CDR1 reads SEHNR; CDR2 reads FQNEAQ (reference sequence). The chain's CDR3 is CASTPREGSDEKLFF. CDR3 in DNA: TGTGCCAGCACCCCTCGGGAAGGGAGTGATGAAAAACTGTTTTTT. The full variable domain, completed using reference TRBV7-9 and TRBJ1-4, is DTGVSQNPRHKITKRGQNVTFRCDPISEHNRLYWYRQTLGQGPEFLTYFQNEAQLEKSRLLSDRFSAERPKGSFSTLEIQRTEQGDSAMYLCASTPREGSDEKLFFGSGTQLSVL.

This clonotype was counted only a few times. The CDR3 loop reads CASSVQYPGQGATGELFF. In DNA, the CDR3 is TGTGCCAGCAGCGTACAATATCCGGGACAGGGGGCAACCGGGGAGCTGTTTTTT. The rearrangement links TRBV9 to TRBJ2-2; 12 bases align to TRBD1. The CDR3 is 18 residues long. V was pared by 1 base and J by 5 bases, with 9 bases of the junction left unmatched. Looked up from germline, CDR1 is SGDLS and CDR2 is YYNGEE.

This clonotype has just a few counts. The V call is TRBV7-3, the J call TRBJ2-1; the D gene is possibly TRBD2 (5 bases). Per the germline V gene, CDR1 is SGHTA and CDR2 is FQGTGA. Trimming removed 0 bases from V and 9 bases from J, with 9 bases in between. The CDR3 loop spans 13 amino acids. DNA for the CDR3: TGTGCCAGCAGCTTAACGGGAGCACTTGAGCAGTTCTTC. This codes for CASSLTGALEQFF. The whole variable domain, remainder taken from reference TRBV7-3 and TRBJ2-1, is GAGVSQTPSNKVTEKGKYVELRCDPISGHTALYWYRQSLGQGPEFLIYFQGTGAADDSGLPNDRFFAVRPEGSVSTLKIQRTERGDSAVYLCASSLTGALEQFFGPGTRLTVL.

This rearrangement joins TRBV5-1 to TRBJ1-1, with no clear D. Germline CDR1 is SGHRS and CDR2 is YFSETQ. The CDR3 is 13 amino acids. V lost 7 bases and J lost 4, with 14 bases in between. The CDR3 sequence is CASVRDAGTEAFF. The CDR3 nucleotides are TGCGCCAGCGTCAGAGACGCTGGCACTGAAGCTTTCTTT.